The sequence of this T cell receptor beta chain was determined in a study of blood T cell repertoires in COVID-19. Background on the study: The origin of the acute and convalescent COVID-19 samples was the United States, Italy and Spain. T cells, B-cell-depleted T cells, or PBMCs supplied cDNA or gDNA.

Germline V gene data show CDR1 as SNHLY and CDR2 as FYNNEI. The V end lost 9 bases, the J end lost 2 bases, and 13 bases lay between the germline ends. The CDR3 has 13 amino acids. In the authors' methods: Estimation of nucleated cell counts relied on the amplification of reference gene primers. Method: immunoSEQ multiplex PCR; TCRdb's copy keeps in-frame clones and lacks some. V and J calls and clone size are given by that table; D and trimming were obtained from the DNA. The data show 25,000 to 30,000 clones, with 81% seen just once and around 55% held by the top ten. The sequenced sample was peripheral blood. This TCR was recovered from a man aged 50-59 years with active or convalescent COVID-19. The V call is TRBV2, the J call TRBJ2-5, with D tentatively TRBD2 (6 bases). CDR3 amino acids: CARGRGGQETQYF. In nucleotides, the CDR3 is TGTGCCAGGGGAAGAGGAGGGCAAGAGACCCAGTACTTC.